Below are 29 T cell receptor beta chains sequenced from a single sample in a study of OX40 agonist ivuxolimab in advanced cancers. Only in-frame clones appear in the TCRdb table, and some are missing; sequencing was by immunoSEQ multiplex PCR. Here the sample spans just under 65,000 clones, 85% to 90% being singletons. This specimen consisted of CD4+ or CD8+ T cells sorted from blood, obtained in a trial of the OX40 agonist ivuxolimab. These receptors came from an adult with an advanced solid tumor such as melanoma, head and neck, liver or kidney cancer.

The chain uses TRBV5-1 and TRBJ2-7; no clear D. The CDR3 runs to 13 residues. Germline V gene lookup returns CDR1 SGHRS and CDR2 YFSETQ. The V end was cut by 4 bases, the J end by 5 bases, with 13 bases between. This CDR3 reads CASSMGMMDEQYF. In DNA, the CDR3 is TGCGCCAGCAGCATGGGGATGATGGACGAGCAGTACTTC.

This clone showed up just once. V and J are TRBV25-1 and TRBJ1-4, with D perhaps matching TRBD1 (5 bases). The CDR3 consists of 14 residues. Germline assignment: CDR1 MGHDK and CDR2 SYGVNS. With 5 bases removed from V and 8 bases from J, the gap between germline ends came to 15 bases. The CDR3 region is CASSKGLGKEKLFF. The CDR3 bases are TGTGCCAGCAGTAAGGGGCTAGGGAAAGAAAAACTGTTTTTT.

The rearrangement links TRBV27 to TRBJ2-1; D is perhaps TRBD2 (6 bases). The germline V gene encodes CDR1 MNHEY and CDR2 SMNVEV (reference sequence). The CDR3 contains 15 residues. Trimming took 1 base from V and 10 from J, leaving 17 bases between them. CDR3 in DNA: TGTGCCAGCAGTTTATGGGGTAGCGGAGGATGGGAGCAGTTCTTC. It codes for CASSLWGSGGWEQFF.

V usage is TRBV2 and J usage is TRBJ1-4, with D possibly being TRBD1 (6 bases). The V end lost 3 bases, the J end lost 8 bases, and 16 bases lay between the germline ends. There are 15 residues in the CDR3. CDR1 is SNHLY, CDR2 FYNNEI, per germline. The CDR3: CASSDGVQGGEKLFF. CDR3 sequence (DNA): TGTGCCAGCAGTGATGGAGTACAGGGAGGCGAAAAACTGTTTTTT.

This clone showed up just once. The chain carries TRBV7-2 and TRBJ2-5; 12 positions agree with TRBD2. Germline assignment: CDR1 SGHTA and CDR2 FQGNSA. Trimming removed 1 base from V and 4 bases from J; junction bases left unmatched: 4. The CDR3 totals 16 residues. The CDR3 DNA reads TGTGCCAGCAGCTTAGTAGGACTAGCGGGACGAGAGACCCAGTACTTC. Its translation is CASSLVGLAGRETQYF.

This clone is a singleton in its sample. This chain connects TRBV19 to TRBJ2-7, with TRBD2 identical over 12 bases. Germline V gives CDR1 LNHDA, CDR2 SQIVND (reference sequence). The CDR3 has 16 amino acids. The trim removed 5 bases at V and 2 bases at J, leaving 7 bases unmatched. This CDR3 reads CASSPTTSGGTYEQYF. The CDR3 nucleotides are TGTGCCAGTAGTCCGACGACTAGCGGGGGAACCTACGAGCAGTACTTC.

This clone was picked up one time. The chain is built from TRBV29-1 and TRBJ2-2; a possible D gene is TRBD1 (6 bases). V was clipped by 4 bases and J by 5 bases, with 8 bases between them. This CDR3 has 12 residues. CDR1 and CDR2 (germline): SQVTM, ANQGSEA. The CDR3, as DNA: TGCAGCGTTGCAGGGGAAACCGGGGAGCTGTTTTTT. This sequence encodes CSVAGETGELFF.

This clone was picked up one time. The V gene is TRBV6-6, the J gene TRBJ2-1, with 8 bases that match TRBD2. Germline V gene sequence: CDR1 MNHNY, CDR2 SVGAGI (reference sequence). Trimming at V came to 1 base and at J to 12 bases, leaving 2 bases not matched to a gene. The CDR3 totals 12 residues. CDR3 coding DNA: TGTGCCAGCAGTTACTACCGGGGGGGGCAGTTCTTC. It yields the protein CASSYYRGGQFF.

This clone came up once. V gene TRBV9 combines with J gene TRBJ1-5; D gene uncertain. Germline CDR1 reads SGDLS; CDR2 reads YYNGEE. There are 14 residues in the CDR3. V was clipped by 0 bases and J by 3 bases, with 7 bases between them. The chain's CDR3 is CASSVDGVNQPQHF. CDR3 sequence (DNA): TGTGCCAGCAGCGTAGATGGGGTCAATCAGCCCCAGCATTTT.

The chain links TRBV20-1 to TRBJ2-7; D uncertain. This CDR3 contains 11 residues. Germline lookup yields CDR1 DFQATT and CDR2 SNEGSKA (reference sequence). Trimming removed 6 bases from V and 3 bases from J, with 9 bases in between. The CDR3 sequence is CSARLGYEQYF. The CDR3 DNA reads as TGCAGTGCAAGATTGGGCTACGAGCAGTACTTC.

This clone appeared a single time. At one end, the junction sequence differs from germline, possibly due to a read error. The chain joins TRBV9 to TRBJ1-2, with 7 bases identical to TRBD1. The CDR3 contains 14 residues. Germline CDR1 is SGDLS and CDR2 is YYNGEE. The CDR3 protein is CASSLSTGDYGYAF. CDR3 DNA sequence: TGTGCCAGCAGCCTTAGCACAGGGGACTATGGCTACGCCTTC.

J is TRBJ2-7 and V is TRBV2, with no clear D. V lost 4 bases and J 9 bases, leaving 4 bases between the germline ends. Germline values: CDR1 SNHLY, CDR2 FYNNEI. The length of the CDR3 is 9 residues. The DNA of the CDR3 is TGTGCCAGCAGTGGTGGGCAGTACTTC. Residues: CASSGGQYF. Looking up the rest from reference TRBV2 and TRBJ2-7 gives the full variable domain: EPEVTQTPSHQVTQMGQEVILRCVPISNHLYFYWYRQILGQKVEFLVSFYNNEISEKSEIFDDQFSVERPDGSNFTLKIRSTKLEDSAMYFCASSGGQYFGPGTRLTVT.

The rearrangement joins TRBV5-1 to TRBJ2-7, with 12 bases fitting TRBD1. The CDR3 runs to 16 residues. Germline CDR1 and CDR2: SGHRS and YFSETQ. The V and J ends lost 1 base and 9 bases, in that order; junction bases with no gene match: 11. CDR3 nucleotide sequence: TGCGCCAGCAGCTTGTACGTGGGACAGGGGGCCGAAATGCAGTACTTC. Encoded protein: CASSLYVGQGAEMQYF.

The rearrangement joins TRBV5-1 to TRBJ2-7; 13 positions match TRBD2. There are 15 residues in the CDR3. The junction had 3 bases not matched to a gene; V was cut back by 4 bases and J by 2 bases. CDR1 and CDR2 (germline): SGHRS, YFSETQ. The CDR3 nucleotides read TGCGCCAGCAGCGAAGGGACTAGCGGGGCCTACGAGCAGTACTTC. It is translated as CASSEGTSGAYEQYF.

The chain couples TRBV4-1 to TRBJ1-5; 11 bases line up with TRBD1. V gave up 3 bases and J gave up 5 bases; unmatched junction bases: 9. Per the germline V gene, CDR1 is MGHRA and CDR2 is YSYEKL. This CDR3 is 17 amino acids long. CDR3 amino acids: CASSHGTGGYDDQPQHF. CDR3 nucleotide sequence: TGCGCCAGCAGCCACGGGACAGGGGGTTATGACGATCAGCCCCAGCATTTT.

The chain has TRBV27 and TRBJ1-4; no reliable D call. Germline V gives CDR1 MNHEY, CDR2 SMNVEV (reference sequence). V dropped 1 base and J dropped 5 bases, with 17 bases sitting between them. The CDR3 is made up of 17 amino acids. CDR3 residues: CASSLFPSSVTNEKLFF. CDR3 coding DNA: TGTGCCAGCAGTTTATTTCCCAGCAGCGTCACAAATGAAAAACTGTTTTTT.

The rearrangement joins TRBV4-1 to TRBJ2-5; no reliable D call. The germline V gene encodes CDR1 MGHRA and CDR2 YSYEKL. Trimming stripped 1 base from V and 3 bases from J, with 15 bases between. This CDR3 has 16 amino acids. The CDR3: CASSQVGGQREETQYF. CDR3 DNA sequence: TGCGCCAGCAGCCAAGTAGGTGGGCAGAGAGAAGAGACCCAGTACTTC.

The gene calls are TRBV11-2 and TRBJ2-1; 12 bases map to TRBD2. This CDR3 contains 16 residues. The germline CDR1 and CDR2 sequences are SGHAT and FQNNGV. The J segment lost 2 bases and the V segment lost 5 bases, leaving 4 bases of the junction unmatched. This chain's CDR3 is CASSDWTSGAYNEQFF. Here the CDR3 DNA reads TGTGCCAGCAGCGACTGGACTAGCGGGGCCTACAATGAGCAGTTCTTC.

The chain carries TRBV6-6 and TRBJ2-4, with 7 bases fitting TRBD1. CDR1 and CDR2 from the germline V gene are MNHNY and SVGAGI (reference sequence). With V trimmed by 0 bases and J by 2 bases, 1 base remained unmatched. This CDR3 contains 15 residues. CDR3 region: CASSYSDRPKNIQYF. CDR3 DNA sequence: TGTGCCAGCAGTTACTCGGACAGGCCCAAAAACATTCAGTACTTC.

This clone has just a few counts. The chain employs TRBV4-1 and TRBJ1-2, with 7 bases aligning to TRBD1. The CDR3 totals 16 residues. Per the germline V gene, CDR1 is MGHRA and CDR2 is YSYEKL. Trimming at V came to 2 bases and at J to 8 bases, leaving 14 bases not matched to a gene. The CDR3 spells CASSQPTERGQRGYTF. The CDR3 nucleotides are TGCGCCAGCAGCCAACCAACGGAAAGGGGGCAACGGGGCTACACCTTC.

The genes are TRBV5-6 and TRBJ2-3; 8 nucleotides align to TRBD1. This CDR3 contains 14 residues. The trim removed 1 base at V and 4 bases at J, leaving 2 bases unmatched. Germline lookup yields CDR1 SGHDT and CDR2 YYEEEE. The CDR3 region is CASSLSGGPDTQYF. The CDR3 bases are TGTGCCAGCAGCTTGTCAGGGGGCCCAGATACGCAGTATTTT.

This chain links TRBV5-1 with TRBJ2-3, with TRBD2 matching over 8 bases. The ends lost 5 bases at V and 5 bases at J; junction bases unmatched: 13. The CDR3 is 16 residues long. Germline V CDR1 and CDR2: SGHRS, YFSETQ. The CDR3 sequence: CASRGTQLAGKDTQYF. CDR3 in DNA: TGCGCCAGCAGGGGTACCCAATTAGCGGGGAAAGATACGCAGTATTTT.

The rearrangement links TRBV27 to TRBJ1-1; no reliable D call. The CDR3 covers 15 residues. Germline loops: CDR1 MNHEY, CDR2 SMNVEV (reference sequence). The V and J ends lost 3 bases and 4 bases respectively, with 15 bases between them. CDR3 residues: CASSFISGWATEAFF. Written as DNA, the CDR3 is TGTGCCAGCAGTTTTATTTCGGGATGGGCCACTGAAGCTTTCTTT.

The V gene is TRBV9, the J gene TRBJ2-1, with 7 bases aligning to TRBD1. This CDR3 spans 16 amino acids. With 2 bases clipped from V and 5 bases from J, the junction kept 10 bases outside the gene matches. The germline CDR1 and CDR2 sequences are SGDLS and YYNGEE. The DNA of the CDR3 is TGTGCCAGCAGCGTTATGGGGACAGCTACTAACAATGAGCAGTTCTTC. Its protein product is CASSVMGTATNNEQFF.

This chain connects TRBV6-1 to TRBJ2-1, with a possible D match to TRBD2 (7 bases). V dropped 7 bases and J dropped 6 bases, with 13 bases sitting between them. Germline V gene data show CDR1 as MNHNS and CDR2 as SASEGT. The length of the CDR3 is 13 residues. The CDR3 reads CASKRGAPNEQFF. CDR3 bases: TGTGCCAGCAAACGGGGGGCCCCCAATGAGCAGTTCTTC.

The chain carries TRBV18 and TRBJ1-1; the D is unclear. The CDR3 sequence is 13 residues long. Trimming shortened V by 2 bases and J by 9 bases, and 13 bases separated the two germline ends. Germline V gene data show CDR1 as KGHSH and CDR2 as LQKENI. The CDR3 sequence is CASSPGDSGKAFF. CDR3 DNA: TGTGCCAGCTCACCAGGGGATTCTGGGAAAGCTTTCTTT.

The chain carries TRBV7-2 and TRBJ2-3, with 7 bases aligning to TRBD1. Trimming cost V 4 bases and J 3 bases; bases outside gene matches: 7. There are 15 residues in the CDR3. Germline-derived CDR1 and CDR2 are SGHTA and FQGNSA. In nucleotides, the CDR3 is TGTGCCAGCAGCTCCTTCGGGACAGAAACAGATACGCAGTATTTT. Its protein is CASSSFGTETDTQYF.

This chain links TRBV9 with TRBJ2-2; D is ambiguous. V was cut by 4 bases and J by 0 bases, with 10 bases left in between. CDR1 is SGDLS and CDR2 is YYNGEE in the germline V gene. This CDR3 has 15 amino acids. CDR3 loop: CASSLGISNTGELFF. As DNA, the CDR3 is TGTGCCAGCAGCCTGGGGATATCGAACACCGGGGAGCTGTTTTTT.

A word on this clone: One junction end disagrees with the germline gene, perhaps due to a read error. The rearrangement links TRBV6-1 to TRBJ1-4; D is uncertain. In germline, CDR1 is MNHNS, CDR2 SASEGT. The CDR3 is 11 amino acids. DNA of the CDR3: TGTGCCAGCAGTGATTATTTGGACTTCAAGTTT. Translating it yields CASSDYLDFKF.